This TCR beta chain emerged from a study of T cell responses to AZD1222 COVID-19 vaccine. This clone was observed once. Profiled with immunoSEQ multiplex PCR; TCRdb holds only in-frame clones, not every one. The sample contains 120,000 to 150,000 clones, 80% to 95% of which appear only once. The germline V and J ends were trimmed by 6 bases and 4 bases, with 8 bases remaining between them. The CDR3 contains 12 residues. CDR1 is SNHLY, CDR2 FYNNEI, per germline. The clonotype was recovered from an adult who received the AZD1222 COVID-19 vaccine. The rearrangement joins TRBV2 to TRBJ2-3; D might be TRBD2 (5 bases). Material: peripheral blood, obtained 28 days after the second AZD1222 dose. CDR3 protein: CASSQRPDTQYF. The CDR3 nucleotides are TGTGCCAGCAGCCAGCGGCCAGATACGCAGTATTTT.